The 25 T cell receptor beta chains reported below all come from one sample, sequenced in a study of tumor and adjacent non-tumor tissue in lung cancer. RNA was extracted from bulk tissue without any cell sorting. This non-tumor lung sample came from over 3 cm beyond the tumor edge. TCRbeta libraries were built with three rounds of nested PCR, modified from ARM-PCR. TCRdb called the multiplex PCR reads again in MiXCR, with one record for every CDR3 protein. The sample holds some 70,000 distinct CDR3 sequences, about two thirds seen once. The sequencing sample was made of distant non-tumor lung tissue. Source of these receptors: a woman aged 45-65 years with non-small cell lung cancer.

On this clonotype itself: With a much larger clone just one base away, this may be a read error. This chain joins TRBV20-1 and TRBJ1-5, with D hard to call. Trimming left V 2 bases short and J 0 bases short, with 11 bases between. Germline loops: CDR1 DFQATT, CDR2 SNEGSKA (reference sequence). CDR3 length: 15 amino acids. The CDR3 region is CSARWLVDSNQPQHF. Here the CDR3 DNA reads TGCAGTGCTAGATGGCTCGTGGATAGCAATCAGCCCCAGCATTTT.

This clonotype was detected once. A read error is likely, as this CDR3 ends without the conserved phenylalanine or tryptophan. The rearrangement links TRBV11-2 to TRBJ2-7; D is perhaps TRBD2 (6 bases). This CDR3 spans 13 amino acids. Looked up from germline, CDR1 is SGHAT and CDR2 is FQNNGV. V lost 10 bases and J lost 7, with 20 bases in between. This chain's CDR3 is CANRLAAGYEQYL. CDR3 nucleotides: TGTGCCAACAGATTAGCGGCTGGGTATGAGCAGTACCTC.

Of note for this clonotype: The final CDR3 position lacks the conserved phenylalanine or tryptophan, pointing to a likely read error. V is TRBV11-2 and J is TRBJ2-7; D remains ambiguous. The V gene lost 3 bases and the J gene lost 4 bases, with 10 bases spanning the gap. The CDR3 contains 13 residues. CDR1 and CDR2 (germline): SGHAT, FQNNGV. The chain's CDR3 is CASSFAAVYEQYY. The CDR3 coding sequence is TGTGCCAGCAGCTTTGCGGCTGTGTACGAGCAGTACTAC.

This clonotype was observed a single time. The chain recombines TRBV20-1 with TRBJ2-1, with 9 positions matching TRBD2. With V trimmed by 5 bases and J by 6 bases, 8 bases remained unmatched. The CDR3 runs 14 residues. CDR1 DFQATT and CDR2 SNEGSKA come from the germline V gene (reference sequence). The CDR3 region is CSAGTGGRANEQFF. CDR3 nucleotide sequence: TGCAGTGCTGGAACTGGCGGGAGGGCCAATGAGCAGTTCTTC.

This clonotype was seen a handful of times. Since a much larger clone is just one base distant, this may be a read error. This chain connects TRBV6-6 to TRBJ1-4; 7 bases fit TRBD1. Germline V CDR1 and CDR2: MNHNY, SVGAGI (reference sequence). This CDR3 contains 15 residues. Germline trimming cut 2 bases from V and 6 bases from J; bases unmatched to any gene: 6. For the CDR3, the DNA is TGTGCCAGCAGTTACCCCAGGGGGGAGGATGAAAAACTGTTTTTT. Translation: CASSYPRGEDEKLFF.

As regards this clonotype: This clone may be a read error of a much larger clone one base away. The chain joins TRBV10-3 to TRBJ1-1; no reliable D call. CDR3 size: 15 residues. Germline V gives CDR1 ENHRY, CDR2 SYGVKD. V was clipped by 6 bases and J by 7 bases, with 21 bases between them. CDR3 sequence reads: CAISLEGPMTNEAFF. CDR3 nucleotides: TGTGCCATCAGCCTGGAGGGTCCCATGACCAATGAAGCTTTCTTT.

Comments on this clonotype: A read error may account for a junction end that differs from germline. The genes are TRBV29-1 and TRBJ2-5; 10 nucleotides agree with TRBD2. Germline CDR1 reads SQVTM; CDR2 reads ANQGSEA. The length of the CDR3 is 16 residues. The CDR3 sequence: CSVAANSGRIVETQNF. For the CDR3, the DNA is TGCAGCGTTGCGGCCAATAGCGGGAGGATTGTGGAGACCCAGAACTTC.

Note on this clonotype: A junction boundary mismatches the germline segment, possibly from a read error. The V call is TRBV4-1, the J call TRBJ1-2; a weak D match, TRBD1 (5 bases). The CDR3 is made up of 17 amino acids. Germline-derived CDR1 and CDR2 are MGHRA and YSYEKL. The CDR3 bases are TGCGTCAGCGGCCAACCCCTACGTACGGACATGGACTATGGCTACACCTTC. Translated, it gives CVSGQPLRTDMDYGYTF.

This clonotype was seen repeatedly, ten times or more. The chain has TRBV20-1 and TRBJ2-3; 12 bases line up with TRBD2. V gave up 3 bases and J gave up 3 bases; unmatched junction bases: 4. CDR3 length equals 15 residues. CDR1 and CDR2 (germline): DFQATT, SNEGSKA (reference sequence). CDR3 DNA sequence: TGCAGTGCTAGGAAACTAGCGGGAGGTACAGATACGCAGTATTTT. Its protein is CSARKLAGGTDTQYF.

This clonotype was seen ten or more times. The gene calls are TRBV6-1 and TRBJ2-3; TRBD1 aligns across 11 bases. Per the germline V gene, CDR1 is MNHNS and CDR2 is SASEGT. Germline trimming cut 1 base from V and 4 bases from J; bases unmatched to any gene: 4. The CDR3 is made up of 16 amino acids. CDR3 protein: CASSEEGTGGADTQYF. The CDR3 DNA follows: TGTGCCAGCAGTGAAGAAGGGACAGGGGGTGCAGATACGCAGTATTTT.

Regarding this clonotype: An end of the junction does not agree with germline; a read error may underlie this. V gene TRBV4-2 combines with J gene TRBJ2-2; 9 bases fit TRBD2. Germline CDR1 reads LGHNA; CDR2 reads YNFKEQ. The CDR3 runs 19 residues. Written as DNA, the CDR3 is TGTGCCAGCATCCAAGAAAGTGGTGGCGGGAGGGCGTACACCGGGGAGCTGTTTTTT. It codes for CASIQESGGGRAYTGELFF.

As for this clonotype: A read error may produce the germline difference seen at one junction end. This chain joins TRBV20-1 and TRBJ2-7, with D unresolved. Germline lookup yields CDR1 DFQATT and CDR2 SNEGSKA (reference sequence). This CDR3 is 14 amino acids long. DNA for the CDR3: TGCAGTGCTAGCCGAGAAGGTACGGGCCACGAGCAATACTTC. It is translated as CSASREGTGHEQYF.

Concerning this clonotype: Given a much more abundant clone one base away, this may be a read error. V is TRBV5-1 and J is TRBJ2-7, with TRBD1 matching over 7 bases. The CDR3 extends over 14 amino acids. Germline V gene lookup returns CDR1 SGHRS and CDR2 YFSETQ. V trimming: 3 bases; J trimming: 9 bases; junction bases outside the gene matches: 12. CDR3 coding DNA: TGCGCCAGCAGCTCCGGACAGGATGTGGACGTGCAGTACTTC. Amino acids: CASSSGQDVDVQYF.

About this clonotype itself: A much bigger clone sits one base away, suggesting this may be a read error. The chain joins TRBV12-3 or TRBV12-4 to TRBJ2-3; tentatively, D is TRBD2 (5 bases). The V gene lost 7 bases and the J gene lost 11 bases, with 13 bases spanning the gap. This CDR3 has 11 amino acids. The CDR3 spells CASTSELVQYF. For the CDR3, the DNA is TGTGCCAGCACCTCGGAACTAGTGCAGTATTTT.

Note on this clonotype: Germline and junction disagree at one end, which may indicate a read error. V is TRBV10-3 and J is TRBJ2-1; the D gene could be TRBD1 or TRBD2 (5 bases each). Germline V CDR1 and CDR2: ENHRY, SYGVKD. The CDR3 has 15 amino acids. The CDR3 nucleotides are TGTGCCGTCAGTGGGGACCCAAACCCGTCTAATGAGCAGTTCTTC. Translated: CAVSGDPNPSNEQFF.

The J gene is TRBJ2-1, the V gene TRBV6-2 or TRBV6-3; 11 nucleotides align to TRBD2. The V segment lost 6 bases and the J segment 15 bases; nucleotides outside the gene matches: 16. Germline V gives CDR1 MNHEY, CDR2 SVGEGT. This CDR3 is 15 amino acids long. CDR3 sequence reads: CASSPILTSGEELFF. The CDR3 DNA follows: TGTGCCAGCAGCCCGATTCTGACTAGCGGGGAGGAGTTGTTCTTC.

Concerning this clonotype itself: A much larger clone is a single base away; this may be a read error. The chain recombines TRBV5-6 with TRBJ1-1; possible D gene TRBD1, 5 bases. Between the trimmed V and J ends, which lost 6 bases and 3 bases, there was a span of 12 bases. Germline V CDR1 and CDR2: SGHDT, YYEEEE. CDR3 size: 13 residues. CDR3 amino acids: CASTLRQHTEAFF. CDR3 DNA sequence: TGTGCCAGCACCCTTAGACAGCACACTGAAGCTTTCTTT. The whole variable domain, remainder taken from reference TRBV5-6 and TRBJ1-1, is DAGVTQSPTHLIKTRGQQVTLRCSPKSGHDTVSWYQQALGQGPQFIFQYYEEEERQRGNFPDRFSGHQFPNYSSELNVNALLLGDSALYLCASTLRQHTEAFFGQGTRLTVV.

Note on this clonotype: The junction does not match germline at one end; this may be a read error. The chain carries TRBV11-2 and TRBJ2-3; no clear D. The CDR3 totals 13 residues. CDR1 SGHAT and CDR2 FQNNGV come from the germline V gene. CDR3 region: CASSLDCLNTQYF. DNA for the CDR3: TGTGCCAGCAGCTTAGATTGTTTGAATACGCAGTACTTT.

This clonotype was picked up one time. This sequence may be a read error, since a much larger clone differs from it by one base. The J gene is TRBJ1-5, the V gene TRBV12-3 or TRBV12-4, with a tentative D call TRBD1 (6 bases). The CDR3 spans 15 residues. The CDR3 nucleotides read TGTGTCAGCAGTTTAGGGGGTATAGGCAATCAGCCCCAGCATTTT. Translating gives CVSSLGGIGNQPQHF.

On this clonotype: A much larger clone lies a single base off, so this may be a read error. The chain employs TRBV6-2 or TRBV6-3 and TRBJ2-3; tentative D call: TRBD2 (7 bases). CDR3 length: 15 amino acids. Germline values: CDR1 MNHEY, CDR2 SVGEGT. CDR3 sequence: CASRSPGGHTDTEYF. DNA for the CDR3: TGTGCCAGCAGGAGCCCGGGGGGCCACACAGATACGGAGTATTTT.

Turning to this clonotype: One junction end disagrees with the germline gene, perhaps due to a read error. For the CDR3, the DNA is TGCGTCAGCAGCCAGCATTTGCCCCAGACTAGCGGATCGAACGATGAGCAGTTCTTC. Encoded protein: CVSSQHLPQTSGSNDEQFF. The chain couples TRBV4-3 to TRBJ2-1, with 9 bases identical to TRBD2. The CDR3 contains 19 residues. The germline V gene encodes CDR1 LGHNA and CDR2 YSLEER.

Worth noting for this clonotype: A single base separates this from a much larger clone, so it may be a read error. The chain uses TRBV6-1 and TRBJ2-7; 9 bases map to TRBD2. This CDR3 is 14 amino acids long. In germline, CDR1 is MNHNS, CDR2 SASEGT. This chain's CDR3 is CASSEVGAGGEEYF. CDR3 nucleotide sequence: TGTGCCAGCAGTGAAGTCGGAGCGGGAGGCGAGGAGTACTTC.

The genes are TRBV11-1 and TRBJ2-3; D possibly matches TRBD1 or TRBD2 (6 bases each). V lost 1 base and J lost 7, with 15 bases in between. Germline V gene data show CDR1 as SGHAT and CDR2 as FQDESV (reference sequence). The CDR3 is 15 residues long. CDR3 sequence (DNA): TGTGCCAGCAGCTTAGGGAATTCGGGGGCGAATACGCAGTATTTT. Protein product: CASSLGNSGANTQYF.

Concerning this clonotype: A read error may account for a junction end that differs from germline. This sequence joins TRBV11-2 and TRBJ2-1; D is uncertain. This CDR3 is 14 amino acids long. Germline CDR1 reads SGHAT; CDR2 reads FQNNGV. CDR3 loop: CASSLTLLAVEQLF. CDR3 nucleotide sequence: TGTGCCAGCAGCTTAACACTCTTGGCAGTAGAGCAGCTCTTC.

With regard to this clonotype: One end of the junction varies from germline; a read error may be responsible. The chain recombines TRBV12-3 or TRBV12-4 with TRBJ1-1, with D perhaps TRBD1 (5 bases). The CDR3 consists of 12 residues. Here the CDR3 DNA reads TGTGTCAGCAGTTTCTTGGGGACTGAAGCTTTATTT. It codes for CVSSFLGTEALF.